These 14 T cell receptor beta chains came from one sample sequenced in a study of control samples from healthy donors and cancer patients. Assay used: immunoSEQ multiplex PCR; TCRdb lists only in-frame clones, some missing. Of over 110,000 clones in the sample, more than 90% were seen once. Sequenced: blood. The receptor set was obtained from a man under 40 in good health.

V usage is TRBV11-2 and J usage is TRBJ1-6; perhaps TRBD1 as D (5 bases). Germline V gives CDR1 SGHAT, CDR2 FQNNGV. This CDR3 is built from 15 residues. V was clipped by 5 bases and J by 7 bases, with 15 bases between them. CDR3 residues: CASSHWGRRNSPLHF. The CDR3 DNA sequence: TGTGCCAGCAGCCATTGGGGACGCCGGAATTCACCCCTCCACTTT.

The chain is built from TRBV29-1 and TRBJ2-3; D ambiguous. V lost 3 bases to trimming and J lost 1 base, with 14 bases between them. The germline CDR1 and CDR2 sequences are SQVTM and ANQGSEA. This CDR3 has 15 amino acids. CDR3 in amino acids: CSVEVLGLRTDTQYF. In DNA, the CDR3 is TGCAGCGTTGAGGTTTTGGGCCTACGCACAGATACGCAGTATTTT.

CDR3 amino acids: CASRAPGKKEANEKLFF. In nucleotides, the CDR3 is TGTGCCAGCAGGGCCCCAGGGAAGAAGGAAGCTAATGAAAAACTGTTTTTT. The chain combines TRBV2 with TRBJ1-4; D possibly corresponds to TRBD1 (5 bases). Germline-derived CDR1 and CDR2 are SNHLY and FYNNEI. The CDR3 runs 17 residues. V shed 6 bases and J shed 3 bases, with 20 bases lying between them.

The chain joins TRBV2 to TRBJ1-1; tentative D call: TRBD1 (5 bases). Trimming stripped 7 bases from V and 4 bases from J, with 25 bases between. The CDR3 is made up of 17 amino acids. Per germline, CDR1 SNHLY and CDR2 FYNNEI. The CDR3 spells CASNGMFGRGRGTEAFF. The CDR3 DNA reads TGTGCCAGCAACGGTATGTTCGGGAGGGGTCGGGGCACTGAAGCTTTCTTT.

Only one count was recorded for this clone. V usage is TRBV5-4 and J usage is TRBJ2-2; D is unclear. This CDR3 is built from 13 residues. The germline V gene encodes CDR1 SGHNT and CDR2 YYREEE (reference sequence). V lost 2 bases to trimming and J lost 1 base, with 3 bases between them. This chain's CDR3 is CASSLMNTGELFF. The DNA for the CDR3 is TGTGCCAGCAGCTTAATGAACACCGGGGAGCTGTTTTTT.

This rearrangement joins TRBV27 to TRBJ2-3, with 9 bases fitting TRBD2. There are 16 residues in the CDR3. The junction had 6 bases not matched to a gene; V was cut back by 2 bases and J by 3 bases. Germline V gene lookup returns CDR1 MNHEY and CDR2 SMNVEV (reference sequence). CDR3 loop: CASSLKPAGGTDTQYF. The CDR3 DNA reads TGTGCCAGCAGTTTAAAGCCAGCGGGAGGTACAGATACGCAGTATTTT.

The chain couples TRBV7-6 to TRBJ2-7; 9 bases align to TRBD2. Per the germline V gene, CDR1 is SGHVS and CDR2 is FNYEAQ. V lost 5 bases, J lost 3 bases, and 2 bases stayed unmatched. The CDR3 is made up of 13 amino acids. The CDR3: CASSLSGSYEQYF. CDR3 coding DNA: TGTGCCAGCAGCCTTAGCGGGAGCTACGAGCAGTACTTC.

The chain is built from TRBV2 and TRBJ2-3, with TRBD2 identical over 7 bases. Germline lookup yields CDR1 SNHLY and CDR2 FYNNEI. V was clipped by 4 bases and J by 5 bases; unmatched bases: 9. The CDR3 is 15 amino acids. The CDR3, as DNA: TGTGCCAGCAGTGTTAGGACGTCGGGGGGAGATACGCAGTATTTT. Amino acid sequence: CASSVRTSGGDTQYF.

Only one count was recorded for this clone. This chain connects TRBV4-3 to TRBJ2-7; possibly TRBD1 for D (6 bases). V was trimmed by 0 bases and J by 0 bases, leaving 30 bases between them. CDR1 and CDR2 (germline): LGHNA, YSLEER. CDR3 length: 22 amino acids. CDR3 sequence reads: CASSQDILFSLKKQGISYEQYF. The CDR3 DNA reads TGCGCCAGCAGCCAAGATATTCTATTTTCGCTCAAGAAACAGGGAATCTCCTACGAGCAGTACTTC.

This chain links TRBV24-1 with TRBJ1-1; a weak D match, TRBD1 (5 bases). The CDR3 has 11 amino acids. V was trimmed by 7 bases and J by 9 bases, leaving 11 bases between them. Per the germline V gene, CDR1 is KGHDR and CDR2 is SFDVKD. The CDR3 region has the DNA TGTGCCACCAGCCACCAGGGAAAAGCTTTCTTT. As protein: CATSHQGKAFF.

The chain carries TRBV6-1 and TRBJ1-5, with 7 nucleotides matching TRBD1. The germline gives CDR1 MNHNS, CDR2 SASEGT. The CDR3 contains 17 residues. With 1 base clipped from V and 3 bases from J, the junction kept 9 bases outside the gene matches. Written as DNA, the CDR3 is TGTGCCAGCAGTGAAGGCTGGGTAGGGACAGCCAATCAGCCCCAGCATTTT. Its translation is CASSEGWVGTANQPQHF.

The rearrangement links TRBV2 to TRBJ1-1, with D possibly being TRBD1 (6 bases). The CDR3 is 13 residues long. V shed 5 bases and J shed 2 bases, with 9 bases lying between them. The germline V gene has CDR1 SNHLY and CDR2 FYNNEI. The CDR3 protein is CASSRQVNTEAFF. CDR3 DNA: TGTGCCAGCAGTAGACAGGTAAACACTGAAGCTTTCTTT.

The rearrangement joins TRBV19 to TRBJ2-3; perhaps TRBD2 as D (6 bases). The CDR3 spans 14 residues. CDR1 is LNHDA, CDR2 SQIVND, per germline (reference sequence). V lost 4 bases to trimming and J lost 3 bases, with 11 bases between them. CDR3 coding DNA: TGTGCCAGTAGTACCCGGGACTTAACAGATACGCAGTATTTT. Encoded protein: CASSTRDLTDTQYF.

The chain links TRBV6-5 to TRBJ2-4, with D hard to call. Germline V CDR1 and CDR2: MNHEY, SVGAGI. Trimming removed 6 bases from V and 1 base from J, with 10 bases in between. The CDR3 runs 14 residues. The CDR3 DNA follows: TGTGCCAGCAGCCGCAGTGGGGCCAAAAACATTCAGTACTTC. This sequence encodes CASSRSGAKNIQYF.